Below are 5 T cell receptor beta chains sequenced from a single sample in a study of long-term antiretroviral therapy in people with HIV. Version v3.0 of the immunoSEQ assay ran at survey level. Clones were sequenced by immunoSEQ multiplex PCR, and TCRdb holds only the in-frame ones, with some missing. The sample includes 28,000 or so clones, 65% to 85% of them seen just once. Sequences were derived from unsorted PBMCs, sampled 0.4 years after starting antiretroviral therapy. The receptor set was obtained from a man younger than 35 with HIV.

V usage is TRBV5-6 and J usage is TRBJ2-6, with TRBD1 identical over 8 bases. The CDR3 length is 18 residues. CDR1 is SGHDT and CDR2 is YYEEEE in the germline V gene. With V trimmed by 4 bases and J by 1 base, 10 bases remained unmatched. As DNA, the CDR3 is TGTGCCAGCAGCCCAGGACAGGGAAGACGATCTGGGGCCAACGTCCTGACTTTC. It encodes CASSPGQGRRSGANVLTF.

This rearrangement joins TRBV6-1 to TRBJ2-7, with TRBD1 matching over 7 bases. The germline V gene has CDR1 MNHNS and CDR2 SASEGT. The ends lost 4 bases at V and 1 base at J; junction bases unmatched: 13. CDR3 size: 17 residues. The CDR3: CASSVRQGEGLSYEQYF. CDR3 bases: TGTGCCAGCAGTGTCCGACAGGGAGAGGGGTTATCCTACGAGCAGTACTTC.

The CDR3 DNA is TGTGCCAGCAGCTTAGAACGGACAGGGGACTACGAGCAGTACTTC. Translation: CASSLERTGDYEQYF. V usage is TRBV7-9 and J usage is TRBJ2-7; 9 positions agree with TRBD1. Per germline, CDR1 SEHNR and CDR2 FQNEAQ (reference sequence). This CDR3 spans 15 amino acids. With V trimmed by 1 base and J by 3 bases, 4 bases remained unmatched.

The CDR3 DNA is TGTGCCAGCAGCTTCTCGCCAGGGGGTTTCACCGGGGAGCTGTTTTTT. This sequence encodes CASSFSPGGFTGELFF. The genes are TRBV7-9 and TRBJ2-2, with 7 bases identical to TRBD1. The CDR3 is 16 residues long. Germline V CDR1 and CDR2: SEHNR, FQNEAQ (reference sequence). V dropped 3 bases and J dropped 4; count of bases not matched to a gene: 8.

This clone was counted a few times. The chain couples TRBV7-9 to TRBJ2-2; 10 bases are shared with TRBD1. Trimming took 5 bases from V and 1 from J; bases not matched to a gene: 4. Germline CDR1 reads SEHNR; CDR2 reads FQNEAQ (reference sequence). The CDR3 has 16 amino acids. The CDR3 is CASSETGGRNTGELFF. The CDR3 DNA reads TGTGCCAGCAGCGAGACAGGGGGCAGGAACACCGGGGAGCTGTTTTTT. Full variable domain (outside the CDR3, taken from reference TRBV7-9 and TRBJ2-2): DTGVSQNPRHKITKRGQNVTFRCDPISEHNRLYWYRQTLGQGPEFLTYFQNEAQLEKSRLLSDRFSAERPKGSFSTLEIQRTEQGDSAMYLCASSETGGRNTGELFFGEGSRLTVL.